The 29 T cell receptor beta chains given below trace back to one sample, sequenced in a study of T cells after yellow fever vaccination (dated by TCRdb to the late 2010s). The sample's treatment or condition label, in plain terms: live attenuated yellow fever vaccine strain. Preparation of the library involved 5' RACE. TCRdb lists the instrument as Illumina HiSeq 2500. TCRdb ran its own pipeline on the public reads, namely fastp trimming at Q25 and MiXCR clone calling, and kept in-frame beta chains. A single entry per CDR3 protein holds the most common genes and DNA from its merged rows. This sample comprises about 320,000 distinct CDR3 sequences, around 6.8% of them detected only once. The ten largest clones take up roughly a sixth of the sample. The input for sequencing was PBMCs, taken around 45 days after the first yellow fever vaccination. These receptors were taken from a man aged 18 to 30 who received the YFV17D yellow fever vaccine.

This clonotype was recorded a few times. This chain links TRBV5-1 with TRBJ1-2; 8 nucleotides match TRBD1. The ends lost 3 bases at V and 4 bases at J; junction bases unmatched: 17. CDR3 size: 18 residues. CDR1 SGHRS and CDR2 YFSETQ come from the germline V gene. The CDR3 sequence: CASSYDGQGLRGPYGYTF. The CDR3 coding sequence is TGCGCCAGCAGCTACGACGGACAGGGTCTGAGGGGTCCCTATGGCTACACCTTC.

This clonotype was counted at least ten times. The chain combines TRBV5-1 with TRBJ2-3; TRBD2 matches 8 bases. CDR1 SGHRS and CDR2 YFSETQ come from the germline V gene. The length of the CDR3 is 16 residues. V lost 4 bases, J lost 0 bases, and 7 bases stayed unmatched. In DNA form, the CDR3 reads TGCGCCAGCAGCCCTGGGGTAGCGGGGAGCACAGATACGCAGTATTTT. Its protein product is CASSPGVAGSTDTQYF.

The V call is TRBV14, the J call TRBJ1-1, with 9 bases identical to TRBD1. The junction had 8 bases not matched to a gene; V was cut back by 5 bases and J by 4 bases. This CDR3 region has 15 residues. CDR1 SGHDN and CDR2 FVKESK come from the germline V gene. CDR3 sequence reads: CASSSQGAQSTEAFF. CDR3 in DNA: TGTGCCAGCAGCTCACAGGGGGCGCAGAGCACTGAAGCTTTCTTT.

This clonotype was counted between two and nine times. The rearrangement joins TRBV12-3 or TRBV12-4 to TRBJ1-3; TRBD1 matches 7 bases. The CDR3 is 16 amino acids. V shed 3 bases, J shed 0 bases, and the junction held 5 bases outside the gene matches. The CDR3 sequence: CASSLQGEYSGNTIYF. The CDR3 DNA reads as TGTGCCAGCAGTTTGCAGGGGGAGTACTCTGGAAACACCATATATTTT.

This clonotype was seen ten or more times. This chain uses TRBV27 with TRBJ2-1; the D gene is possibly TRBD1 (5 bases). Trimming took off 3 bases at V and 6 bases at J, with 12 bases between the two ends. CDR3 length: 14 residues. The V gene's germline CDR1 is MNHEY and CDR2 SMNVEV (reference sequence). The DNA of the CDR3 is TGTGCCAGCAGTTTTGTTAGGGGCCGCAATGAGCAGTTCTTC. Protein: CASSFVRGRNEQFF.

V usage is TRBV21-1 and J usage is TRBJ1-1. TRBV21-1 is shown as a pseudogene. This CDR3 has 11 amino acids. In DNA, the CDR3 is TGTGCCAGCAGCAAAGTCAGTGAAGCTTTCTTT. This translates into CASSKVSEAFF.

This clonotype was seen at least ten times. The chain joins TRBV4-2 to TRBJ2-5; D gene unclear. Germline CDR1 and CDR2: LGHNA and YNFKEQ. V lost 4 bases, J lost 2 bases, and 11 bases lay in between. This CDR3 spans 14 amino acids. The CDR3 sequence: CASSPPGRQETQYF. CDR3 in DNA: TGTGCCAGCAGCCCTCCCGGCCGTCAAGAGACCCAGTACTTC.

The chain links TRBV27 to TRBJ2-3; TRBD1 might be the D (5 bases). Per the germline V gene, CDR1 is MNHEY and CDR2 is SMNVEV (reference sequence). V gave up 3 bases and J gave up 3 bases, with 13 bases separating them. CDR3 length: 15 amino acids. Written as DNA, the CDR3 is TGTGCCAGCAGTTTGAAAGGGGTGGGTACAGATACGCAGTATTTT. It encodes CASSLKGVGTDTQYF.

This rearrangement joins TRBV24-1 to TRBJ2-5; unclear D gene. The V and J ends lost 4 bases and 5 bases respectively, with 4 bases between them. The germline V gene has CDR1 KGHDR and CDR2 SFDVKD. CDR3 size: 11 residues. In nucleotides, the CDR3 is TGTGCCACCAGTGAGTGGGAGACCCAGTACTTC. Its translation: CATSEWETQYF.

In its sample, this clonotype was seen a few times. V gene TRBV6-1 combines with J gene TRBJ2-3; perhaps TRBD1 as D (5 bases). From germline, CDR1 is MNHNS and CDR2 SASEGT. This CDR3 comprises 17 residues. Deletions cut 7 bases from V and 6 bases from J, with 26 bases between. The CDR3 loop is CASTRPKGAARPDTQYF. The CDR3 nucleotides are TGTGCCAGCACTAGACCTAAAGGGGCGGCCCGCCCGGATACGCAGTATTTT.

The chain is built from TRBV12-3 or TRBV12-4 and TRBJ2-3; D uncertain. The CDR3 runs to 14 residues. V was trimmed by 0 bases and J by 1 base, leaving 5 bases between them. CDR3 in amino acids: CASSLAPRTDTQYF. CDR3 nucleotides: TGTGCCAGCAGTTTAGCGCCCCGCACAGATACGCAGTATTTT.

This clonotype was picked up a small number of times. The V call is TRBV19, the J call TRBJ2-3, with 12 bases lining up with TRBD2. The CDR3 consists of 15 residues. With V trimmed by 4 bases and J by 3 bases, 2 bases remained unmatched. Germline assignment: CDR1 LNHDA and CDR2 SQIVND (reference sequence). DNA of the CDR3: TGTGCCAGTAGTACGCTAGCGGGGGGGACAGATACGCAGTATTTT. This translates into CASSTLAGGTDTQYF. The whole variable domain, filled in from reference TRBV19 and TRBJ2-3, reads DGGITQSPKYLFRKEGQNVTLSCEQNLNHDAMYWYRQDPGQGLRLIYYSQIVNDFQKGDIAEGYSVSREKKESFPLTVTSAQKNPTAFYLCASSTLAGGTDTQYFGPGTRLTVL.

Many counts were recorded for this clonotype. V is TRBV6-5 and J is TRBJ1-1; TRBD1 agrees at 8 bases. The CDR3 covers 16 residues. With V trimmed by 4 bases and J by 1 base, 8 bases remained unmatched. Germline lookup yields CDR1 MNHEY and CDR2 SVGAGI. CDR3 nucleotides: TGTGCCAGCAGTTGGGCCGGGACAGGTGGGAACACTGAAGCTTTCTTT. Its protein is CASSWAGTGGNTEAFF.

This clonotype has just a few counts. The chain recombines TRBV11-2 with TRBJ2-7, with TRBD1 identical over 7 bases. The germline V gene encodes CDR1 SGHAT and CDR2 FQNNGV. The CDR3 is made up of 15 amino acids. With V trimmed by 2 bases and J by 5 bases, 9 bases remained unmatched. The CDR3 protein is CASSLLRGRKDEQYF. CDR3 bases: TGTGCCAGCAGCTTACTTAGGGGGCGCAAGGACGAGCAGTACTTC.

V gene TRBV5-1 combines with J gene TRBJ2-3; 10 bases are a match to TRBD2. The CDR3 has 17 residues. V lost 4 bases and J lost 2; bases outside the gene matches: 10. Per germline, CDR1 SGHRS and CDR2 YFSETQ. CDR3 protein: CASSQRASGGNTDTQYF. The CDR3, as DNA: TGCGCCAGCAGCCAGAGGGCTAGCGGGGGAAACACAGATACGCAGTATTTT.

This clonotype was seen more than once but under ten times. The V and J genes are TRBV11-3 and TRBJ2-1, with 10 positions matching TRBD1. The CDR3 is 16 amino acids. J was trimmed by 4 bases and V by 0 bases; bases with no gene match: 3. Germline values: CDR1 SGHNT, CDR2 YENEEA. The CDR3 loop reads CASSLDGDRGYNEQFF. CDR3 DNA sequence: TGTGCCAGCAGCTTAGATGGGGACAGGGGTTACAATGAGCAGTTCTTC. The whole variable domain, remainder taken from reference TRBV11-3 and TRBJ2-1, is EAGVVQSPRYKIIEKKQPVAFWCNPISGHNTLYWYLQNLGQGPELLIRYENEEAVDDSQLPKDRFSAERLKGVDSTLKIQPAELGDSAVYLCASSLDGDRGYNEQFFGPGTRLTVL.

A few counts support this clonotype. The chain carries TRBV6-5 and TRBJ1-1, with TRBD1 as a possible D gene (5 bases). Per the germline V gene, CDR1 is MNHEY and CDR2 is SVGAGI. This CDR3 is built from 11 residues. Trimming removed 6 bases at V and 6 bases at J, with 8 bases between. CDR3 DNA sequence: TGTGCCAGCAGCGCAGGGTCTGAAGCTTTCTTT. Encoded protein: CASSAGSEAFF.

This clonotype has a handful of counts. This chain connects TRBV10-3 to TRBJ1-1; D might be TRBD1 (5 bases). The germline V gene encodes CDR1 ENHRY and CDR2 SYGVKD. Trimming took off 5 bases at V and 5 bases at J, with 15 bases between the two ends. The CDR3 contains 14 residues. The CDR3 DNA reads as TGTGCCATCAGTTGGGGGGGGGAGGGGACTGAAGCTTTCTTT. Protein: CAISWGGEGTEAFF.

This clonotype was observed many times. For the CDR3, the DNA is TGCGCCAGCAGCTTGGGAGGGACAGCAAGCTACGAGCAGTACGTC. The encoded protein is CASSLGGTASYEQYV. The chain has TRBV5-1 and TRBJ2-7; 7 bases match TRBD1. V shed 0 bases and J 3 bases; nucleotides not matched to a gene: 6. Germline loops: CDR1 SGHRS, CDR2 YFSETQ. The CDR3 length is 15 residues.

This clonotype appeared a few times. The J gene is TRBJ2-5, the V gene TRBV9, with 9 bases fitting TRBD2. This CDR3 has 17 amino acids. CDR1 and CDR2 from the germline V gene are SGDLS and YYNGEE. J gave up 2 bases and V 5 bases, and 13 bases lay outside the gene matches. The CDR3 nucleotides read TGTGCCAGCAGTGCAGGCTATAGCGGGGGACTACAAGAGACCCAGTACTTC. Protein: CASSAGYSGGLQETQYF. The variable domain in full, completed from reference TRBV9 and TRBJ2-5, reads DSGVTQTPKHLITATGQRVTLRCSPRSGDLSVYWYQQSLDQGLQFLIQYYNGEERAKGNILERFSAQQFPDLHSELNLSSLELGDSALYFCASSAGYSGGLQETQYFGPGTRLLVL.

The V gene is TRBV10-3, the J gene TRBJ1-2, with D possibly being TRBD1 (5 bases). From germline, CDR1 is ENHRY and CDR2 SYGVKD. The germline V and J ends were trimmed by 2 bases and 5 bases, with 9 bases remaining between them. There are 13 residues in the CDR3. The CDR3 region has the DNA TGTGCCATCAGTGAGGCGCGGGGGTATGGCTACACCTTC. Translating it yields CAISEARGYGYTF.

The chain carries TRBV7-2 and TRBJ1-5; the D is unclear. Germline CDR1 and CDR2: SGHTA and FQGNSA. The V gene lost 1 base and the J gene lost 3 bases, with 10 bases spanning the gap. This CDR3 has 15 residues. For the CDR3, the DNA is TGTGCCAGCAGCTTAGTAGCGGAAGCCAATCAGCCCCAGCATTTT. Residues: CASSLVAEANQPQHF.

This clonotype was observed a handful of times. This sequence joins TRBV4-3 and TRBJ1-3; TRBD1 matches at 8 bases. V dropped 2 bases and J dropped 4; count of bases not matched to a gene: 4. The CDR3 runs to 15 residues. CDR1 LGHNA and CDR2 YSLEER come from the germline V gene. The CDR3 sequence is CASSQPTGAGNTIYF. As DNA, the CDR3 is TGCGCCAGCAGCCAACCGACAGGGGCCGGAAACACCATATATTTT.

Only a few counts were recorded for this clonotype. The genes are TRBV5-5 and TRBJ2-7, with 8 nucleotides matching TRBD2. After removal of 4 bases from V and 4 bases from J, the junction contained 10 bases not matched to a gene. Germline loops: CDR1 SGHKS, CDR2 YYEKEE (reference sequence). This CDR3 region has 15 residues. CDR3 loop: CASSDSGASPYEQYV. CDR3 nucleotides: TGTGCCAGCAGCGATAGCGGGGCCTCTCCTTACGAGCAGTACGTC.

This chain joins TRBV28 and TRBJ1-4, with D perhaps TRBD1 (5 bases). This CDR3 is 13 amino acids long. CDR1 and CDR2 from the germline V gene are MDHEN and SYDVKM. Trimming pared 6 bases from V and 8 bases from J, leaving 13 bases between. In DNA, the CDR3 is TGTGCCAGCAGCCAAGGGGTAGAGGAAAAACTGTTTTTT. It is translated as CASSQGVEEKLFF.

This clonotype was detected many times. The V gene is TRBV5-1, the J gene TRBJ2-3, with a possible D match to TRBD2 (7 bases). Germline V lookup: CDR1 SGHRS, CDR2 YFSETQ. CDR3 size: 16 residues. The V and J ends lost 0 bases and 1 base respectively, with 12 bases between them. The CDR3 loop reads CASSLVGGAGTDTQYF. CDR3 DNA: TGCGCCAGCAGCTTGGTAGGGGGGGCCGGCACAGATACGCAGTATTTT. The full variable domain, completed using reference TRBV5-1 and TRBJ2-3, is KAGVTQTPRYLIKTRGQQVTLSCSPISGHRSVSWYQQTPGQGLQFLFEYFSETQRNKGNFPGRFSGRQFSNSRSEMNVSTLELGDSALYLCASSLVGGAGTDTQYFGPGTRLTVL.

This clonotype occurred a few times. The J gene is TRBJ1-5, the V gene TRBV6-5; D call uncertain. The CDR3 contains 13 residues. Trimming shortened V by 6 bases and J by 0 bases, and 6 bases separated the two germline ends. The germline V gene encodes CDR1 MNHEY and CDR2 SVGAGI. Here the CDR3 reads CASRAYSNQPQHF. In DNA, the CDR3 is TGTGCCAGCAGGGCCTATAGCAATCAGCCCCAGCATTTT.

The chain recombines TRBV6-5 with TRBJ2-3, with 9 bases identical to TRBD2. This CDR3 contains 15 residues. J lost 4 bases, V lost 2 bases, and 4 bases had no gene match. Germline assignment: CDR1 MNHEY and CDR2 SVGAGI. CDR3 sequence reads: CASSYGSGGADTQYF. The CDR3 DNA reads as TGTGCCAGCAGTTACGGTAGCGGGGGCGCAGATACGCAGTATTTT.

This clonotype was picked up a small number of times. The J gene is TRBJ2-7, the V gene TRBV7-2; D is uncertain. The CDR3 contains 15 residues. Germline V lookup: CDR1 SGHTA, CDR2 FQGNSA. V was shortened by 5 bases and J by 0 bases, with 14 bases between the two germline ends. The DNA for the CDR3 is TGTGCCAGCAGCATACCAGGATTGGTCTCCTACGAGCAGTACTTC. Protein product: CASSIPGLVSYEQYF.